This TCR beta chain was captured by sequencing in a study of tissue T cells after allogeneic stem cell transplantation. Turning to the study itself: Patients with graft-versus-host disease had grafts: four unmodified, three CD34-selected and T-cell-depleted. Samples with visible lymphocytes on H&E were prioritized for sequencing.

TCRdb's table, derived via immunoSEQ multiplex PCR, lists solely in-frame clones and lacks some. The table shows about 800 clones, with 40% to 55% occurring only once. Autopsy tissues included GI tract, liver, skin and lymphoid organs. Study-wide results and limits: Sampling depth was limited, and the cohort was small and clinically varied.

Trimming cost V 2 bases and J 3 bases, with 7 bases left between them. Per germline, CDR1 KGHSH and CDR2 LQKENI. CDR3 size: 14 residues. Concerning this clone: The antigen remains undetermined.

The material was jejunal tissue, obtained at autopsy. The clonotype was recovered from a female patient between 35 and 69 years old with steroid-refractory graft-versus-host disease after an allogeneic stem cell transplant. The graft donor may have given rise to some T cells. The chain has TRBV18 and TRBJ1-4; D is ambiguous. DNA of the CDR3: TGTGCCAGCTCACCAGGCAGATCTAATGAAAAACTGTTTTTT. Protein sequence: CASSPGRSNEKLFF.